These T cell receptor beta chains were read from a single sample in a study of blood T cell repertoires in COVID-19. Assay: immunoSEQ multiplex PCR; the TCRdb copy retains only in-frame clones and omits some. The sample has 25,000 to 30,000 clones; around 88% are singletons. Sequences were obtained from peripheral blood. Receptors were obtained from a human donor in a cohort sampled during active COVID-19. Each CDR3 is given with its conserved first and last residue. The D gene is left open where the match is weak. Expanded clones get a size class; other rows say once, few or many, or leave the size out.

clone_size,j_call,v_call,d_call,cdr3_nt,cdr3_aa
.,TRBJ1-5,TRBV19,TRBD1,TGTGCCAGTAGTCGGACAGGACTACTCTACAATCAGCCCCAGCATTTT,CASSRTGLLYNQPQHF
.,TRBJ1-1,TRBV5-6,.,TGTGCCAGCAGCGTAGGGGAGGTGGGATTGAACACTGAAGCTTTCTTT,CASSVGEVGLNTEAFF
.,TRBJ2-3,TRBV18,.,TGTGCCAGCTCACCACCGTCCGCGGATACGCAGTATTTT,CASSPPSADTQYF
.,TRBJ2-7,TRBV28,TRBD2,TGTGCCAGCAGTTTTGGGGGACTAGCGGGAGGCAACTCCTACGAGCAGTACTTC,CASSFGGLAGGNSYEQYF
.,TRBJ2-3,TRBV5-8,.,TGTGCCAGCAGCTCCCGGACAGTGGGGACAGATACGCAGTATTTT,CASSSRTVGTDTQYF
.,TRBJ2-3,TRBV13,TRBD2,TGTGCCAGCAGCCGAGGACTAGCGGGAGTTCCAGATACGCAGTATTTT,CASSRGLAGVPDTQYF
once,TRBJ2-3,TRBV2,TRBD2,TGTGCCAGCATCGCCGGGACTATGCGCACAGATACGCAGTATTTT,CASIAGTMRTDTQYF
few,TRBJ1-5,TRBV6-1,.,TGTGCCAGCAGTGAGTTTAAGGGGATACAGCCCCAGCATTTT,CASSEFKGIQPQHF
.,TRBJ1-1,TRBV11-3,.,TGTGCCAGCAGCTTAGTTGGTGAGACTGAAGCTTTCTTT,CASSLVGETEAFF
.,TRBJ1-1,TRBV5-4,TRBD1,TGTGCCAGCAGACAACAGCAGGGGGACACTGAAGCTTTCTTT,CASRQQQGDTEAFF
.,TRBJ1-1,TRBV5-6,.,TGTGCCAGCAGCTTGGCCGGGGAGTGGGCTGAAGCTTTCTTT,CASSLAGEWAEAFF
.,TRBJ1-1,TRBV29-1,TRBD1,TGCAGCGTTGAACCCCTAGGGGGCCCGAACACTGAAGCTTTCTTT,CSVEPLGGPNTEAFF
.,TRBJ2-1,TRBV2,TRBD2,TGTGCCAGCAGTGAAGGGCGGGGGTTCGGTGAGCAGTTCTTC,CASSEGRGFGEQFF
.,TRBJ2-2,TRBV28,.,TGTGCCAGCAGTTTTGACAGGTCGGGCACCGGGGAGCTGTTTTTT,CASSFDRSGTGELFF
few,TRBJ2-5,TRBV10-1,TRBD2,TGCGCCATTACCCTAGCGGGGCGGGCGGAGACCCAGTACTTC,CAITLAGRAETQYF
.,TRBJ1-1,TRBV12-3/TRBV12-4,.,TGTGCCAGCACCTGGGGCAATACTGAAGCTTTCTTT,CASTWGNTEAFF
.,TRBJ2-3,TRBV11-2,TRBD2,TGTGCCAGCAGCTTAGCGACTAGCGGGGTAAATACGCAGTATTTT,CASSLATSGVNTQYF
.,TRBJ2-5,TRBV20-1,TRBD2,TGCAGTGGCGGGGGGTGGGAGACCCAGTACTTC,CSGGGWETQYF
.,TRBJ1-6,TRBV11-2,.,TGTGCCAGCAGCCCACCTCGGGGGGCCCGAGGTCCCCTCCACTTT,CASSPPRGARGPLHF
.,TRBJ1-5,TRBV7-6,TRBD1,TGTGCCAGCAGCTTAGGGGCAGGGGGCAAGAGCAATCAGCCCCAGCATTTT,CASSLGAGGKSNQPQHF
.,TRBJ1-6,TRBV9,.,TGTGCCAGCAGCGTAGGGGGTCCCGAGGGCTCACCCCTCCACTTT,CASSVGGPEGSPLHF
once,TRBJ1-3,TRBV7-9,.,TGTGCCAGCAGCTTAGGAGGTGCCCGCTCTGGAAACACCATATATTTT,CASSLGGARSGNTIYF
.,TRBJ2-7,TRBV5-5,TRBD1,TGTGCCAGCAGCCCTGGGACAGGGTCCTTTTACGAGCAGTACTTC,CASSPGTGSFYEQYF
once,TRBJ2-5,TRBV19,TRBD2,TGTGCCAGTAGGAGTCTCGGGGGGGCCGGAGAGACCCAGTACTTC,CASRSLGGAGETQYF
.,TRBJ2-3,TRBV28,TRBD2,TGTGCCAGCAGTTTGGGGGGAGGGCAGTCAGATACGCAGTATTTT,CASSLGGGQSDTQYF
once,TRBJ2-2,TRBV5-1,TRBD2,TGCGCCAGCAGCCCCCACCCGGGACTAGCGGGAGGGTCCGGGGAGCTGTTTTTT,CASSPHPGLAGGSGELFF
once,TRBJ1-5,TRBV4-1,TRBD1,TGCGCCAGCAGCCCCCAAGGACAGGTCAATCAGCCCCAGCATTTT,CASSPQGQVNQPQHF
.,TRBJ1-3,TRBV28,TRBD1,TGTGCCAGCAGTCGGACAGGGAAGTCGGGAAACACCATATATTTT,CASSRTGKSGNTIYF
.,TRBJ1-1,TRBV6-6,TRBD1,TGTGCCAGCAGTTACTCCACAGGGGGCCCTTACACTGAAGCTTTCTTT,CASSYSTGGPYTEAFF
.,TRBJ2-7,TRBV19,TRBD1,TGTGCCAGTAGTATACAGTGGGGACAGAGGCCCTACGAGCAGTACTTC,CASSIQWGQRPYEQYF
.,TRBJ1-6,TRBV19,.,TGTGCCACCCGGGACACGGATTCACCCCTCCACTTT,CATRDTDSPLHF
.,TRBJ2-7,TRBV11-2,TRBD2,TGTGCCAGCAGCTTGATTAGCGGGGCGACCTACGAGCAGTACTTC,CASSLISGATYEQYF
.,TRBJ1-4,TRBV5-4,.,TGTGCCAGCAGCTTGGGTGGCGGGCGCGAGGAAAAACTGTTTTTT,CASSLGGGREEKLFF
.,TRBJ1-4,TRBV6-5,.,TGTGCCAGCAGTTACCGGCCGGGTAATGAAAAACTGTTTTTT,CASSYRPGNEKLFF
.,TRBJ2-1,TRBV15,TRBD1,TGTGCCACCAGCAGAGGAGTCCGACAGGGAGTCAGGAATGAGCAGTTCTTC,CATSRGVRQGVRNEQFF